A selection of T cell receptor beta chains follows, all from one sample in a study of Ad26.COV2.S vaccination and SARS-CoV-2 variants. Using immunoSEQ multiplex PCR, the repertoire was profiled, and TCRdb retains in-frame clones only, with some absent. The sample records 350,000 to 400,000 clones, 70% to 90% being singletons. Sample: peripheral blood, taken in a trial of Ad26.COV2.S vaccine versus placebo. Receptors originate from a person aged 18-60 years who received the Ad26.COV2.S COVID-19 vaccine or a placebo. CDR3s include the opening cysteine and the closing phenylalanine or tryptophan. Fields, in order: J gene, D gene, clone size, V gene, CDR3 DNA, CDR3 protein. D genes are given only for firm matches. Not all rows give a size; the values are once, few, many and, for expanded clones, a class.

J: TRBJ1-6
D: TRBD1
size: -
V: TRBV7-2
DNA: TGTGCCAGCAGCACCCGACAGGGTTTGAATTCACCCCTCCACTTT
CDR3: CASSTRQGLNSPLHF

J: TRBJ1-1
D: -
size: -
V: TRBV3-1/TRBV3-2
DNA: TGTGCCAGCAGCCAGTGGGGGGCCGGGGACACTGAAGCTTTCTTT
CDR3: CASSQWGAGDTEAFF

J: TRBJ2-7
D: -
size: -
V: TRBV7-8
DNA: TGTGCCAGCAGCCGGGAAAGATACGAGCAGTACTTC
CDR3: CASSRERYEQYF

J: TRBJ2-3
D: -
size: -
V: TRBV9
DNA: TGTGCCAGCAGCGCGGTCGGAGGGGCAGATACGCAGTATTTT
CDR3: CASSAVGGADTQYF

J: TRBJ2-3
D: TRBD2
size: -
V: TRBV7-2
DNA: TGTGCCAGCAGCTTAGCCGGGGGGGGATCCACAGATACGCAGTATTTT
CDR3: CASSLAGGGSTDTQYF

J: TRBJ2-3
D: TRBD2
size: -
V: TRBV2
DNA: TGTGCCAGCAGTCCCCGGACTAGTAGAACAGATACGCAGTATTTT
CDR3: CASSPRTSRTDTQYF

J: TRBJ2-1
D: -
size: -
V: TRBV4-3
DNA: TGCGCCAGCAGCCAAGATAGGATCAGGGTTATCTACAATGAGCAGTTCTTC
CDR3: CASSQDRIRVIYNEQFF

J: TRBJ2-6
D: -
size: -
V: TRBV5-6
DNA: TGTGCCAGCAGCCTCCGTAGCTCTGGGGCCAACGTCCTGACTTTC
CDR3: CASSLRSSGANVLTF

J: TRBJ2-5
D: TRBD1
size: -
V: TRBV5-4
DNA: TGTGCCAGCAGCTTAAGGGACAGGGGGTATCGAGAGACCCAGTACTTC
CDR3: CASSLRDRGYRETQYF

J: TRBJ1-3
D: -
size: -
V: TRBV6-5
DNA: TGTGCCAGCAGTTACCTCGGCTCTGGAAACACCATATATTTT
CDR3: CASSYLGSGNTIYF

J: TRBJ1-6
D: TRBD1
size: few
V: TRBV11-2
DNA: TGTGCCAGCAGCCCCCGCACCGGGCAGGGGGTTCACTCACCCCTCCACTTT
CDR3: CASSPRTGQGVHSPLHF

J: TRBJ1-2
D: -
size: once
V: TRBV5-1
DNA: TGCGCCAGCAGTCGGCAGATGGACTATGGCTACACCTTC
CDR3: CASSRQMDYGYTF

J: TRBJ2-5
D: -
size: -
V: TRBV5-1
DNA: TGCGCCAGCAGCTTCGAGGCGGAGACCCAGTACTTC
CDR3: CASSFEAETQYF

J: TRBJ1-5
D: TRBD1
size: -
V: TRBV2
DNA: TGTGCCAGCAGTGAGACAGGGAGAAAACCCAATCAGCCCCAGCATTTT
CDR3: CASSETGRKPNQPQHF

J: TRBJ2-7
D: -
size: once
V: TRBV3-1/TRBV3-2
DNA: TGTGCCAGCAGCCAGGGCCCCACGGGGGAGTACTTC
CDR3: CASSQGPTGEYF

J: TRBJ2-7
D: -
size: -
V: TRBV11-2
DNA: TGTGCCAGCAGGGTCCGGGACGGACCCTACGAGCAGTACTTC
CDR3: CASRVRDGPYEQYF

J: TRBJ1-2
D: TRBD1
size: -
V: TRBV27
DNA: TGTGCCAGCAGTTTGGGCAGGGGGGACGGCTACACCTTC
CDR3: CASSLGRGDGYTF

J: TRBJ1-5
D: -
size: -
V: TRBV25-1
DNA: TGTGCCAGCAGTGATGGGCACAATCAGCCCCAGCATTTT
CDR3: CASSDGHNQPQHF

J: TRBJ2-5
D: TRBD2
size: -
V: TRBV4-3
DNA: TGCGCCAGCAGCCAACACGGGGGGGCACGAGAGACCCAGTACTTC
CDR3: CASSQHGGARETQYF

J: TRBJ1-2
D: -
size: -
V: TRBV19
DNA: TGTGCCAGTAGCCCGTTGTGGGGACCCTTTAGGAGGACCTTC
CDR3: CASSPLWGPFRRTF

J: TRBJ1-2
D: -
size: -
V: TRBV5-6
DNA: TGTGCCAGCAGCTTTAGGGGGTTTGACTATGGCTACACCTTC
CDR3: CASSFRGFDYGYTF

J: TRBJ1-1
D: TRBD1
size: -
V: TRBV6-6
DNA: TGTGCCAGCAGTTACCTTACCGCAGGGGGGCAAGCTTTCTTT
CDR3: CASSYLTAGGQAFF

J: TRBJ2-2
D: -
size: -
V: TRBV25-1
DNA: TGTGCCAGCAGTGAGGCGGGGAAGAGGACCTCCACCGGGGAGCTGTTTTTT
CDR3: CASSEAGKRTSTGELFF

J: TRBJ1-2
D: -
size: -
V: TRBV4-1
DNA: TGCGCCAGCAGCCACCCGATGGGAACGGCGCCTTCCCATGGCTACACCTTC
CDR3: CASSHPMGTAPSHGYTF

J: TRBJ2-3
D: -
size: -
V: TRBV7-8
DNA: TGTGCCAGCGGCCAGACGGTTAGCACAGATACGCAGTATTTT
CDR3: CASGQTVSTDTQYF

J: TRBJ1-6
D: TRBD1
size: -
V: TRBV3-1/TRBV3-2
DNA: TGTGCCAGCAGCCCTCGACAGGGTAATTCACCCCTCCACTTT
CDR3: CASSPRQGNSPLHF

J: TRBJ2-1
D: -
size: few
V: TRBV5-8
DNA: TGTGCCAGCAGTAGTGGACTCAGCTCCTACAATGAGCAGTTCTTC
CDR3: CASSSGLSSYNEQFF

J: TRBJ2-3
D: -
size: -
V: TRBV27
DNA: TGTGCCAGCAGTACCCTGCCAAATACGCAGTATTTT
CDR3: CASSTLPNTQYF

J: TRBJ1-1
D: TRBD1
size: -
V: TRBV5-1
DNA: TGCGCCAGCAGCCGGAGAGCCGGGACAGGGAACACTGAAGCTTTCTTT
CDR3: CASSRRAGTGNTEAFF

J: TRBJ2-2
D: TRBD2
size: -
V: TRBV5-1
DNA: TGCGCCAGCAGCTGGACTAGCGGGCGGCCGACCGGGGAGCTGTTTTTT
CDR3: CASSWTSGRPTGELFF

J: TRBJ2-1
D: TRBD2
size: -
V: TRBV10-1
DNA: TGCGCCAGCAGTGACAAGGAGCGGGGGGACTACAATGAGCAGTTCTTC
CDR3: CASSDKERGDYNEQFF

J: TRBJ1-1
D: TRBD1
size: -
V: TRBV6-4
DNA: TGTGCCAGCAGTGAAGGGGACAGGGTCGATTACCCGAACACTGAAGCTTTCTTT
CDR3: CASSEGDRVDYPNTEAFF

J: TRBJ1-1
D: TRBD1
size: few
V: TRBV19
DNA: TGTGCCAGTAGTGGACAGGGAGGTCTTCTGAACACTGAAGCTTTCTTT
CDR3: CASSGQGGLLNTEAFF

J: TRBJ1-3
D: TRBD1
size: -
V: TRBV19
DNA: TGTGCCAGTAGTTTGGGACAGCACTCTGGAAACACCATATATTTT
CDR3: CASSLGQHSGNTIYF

J: TRBJ1-6
D: TRBD1
size: -
V: TRBV25-1
DNA: TGTGCCAGTGGGACAGCCGATAATTCACCCCTCCACTTT
CDR3: CASGTADNSPLHF

J: TRBJ2-2
D: -
size: -
V: TRBV5-4
DNA: TGTGCCAGCAGCCGTTACCAAGACGGGGGTGAGCACGGGGAGCTGTTTTTT
CDR3: CASSRYQDGGEHGELFF

J: TRBJ1-3
D: -
size: -
V: TRBV11-2
DNA: TGTGCCAGCAGCATCGTCGGGATTGGAAACACCATATATTTT
CDR3: CASSIVGIGNTIYF

J: TRBJ1-5
D: -
size: -
V: TRBV19
DNA: TGTGCCAGTAGTATAGAGGGGCGTCAGCCCCAGCATTTT
CDR3: CASSIEGRQPQHF

J: TRBJ1-1
D: -
size: once
V: TRBV7-9
DNA: TGTGCCAGCTCAAGAGGGGGTGGTGAAGCTTTCTTT
CDR3: CASSRGGGEAFF

J: TRBJ1-1
D: TRBD1
size: -
V: TRBV18
DNA: TGTGCCAGCTCACCGACAGGGGGCTATGAGAACACTGAAGCTTTCTTT
CDR3: CASSPTGGYENTEAFF

J: TRBJ1-6
D: TRBD1
size: -
V: TRBV11-2
DNA: TGTGCCAGCAGCTACGACAGGGCGGTATATAATTCACCCCTCCACTTT
CDR3: CASSYDRAVYNSPLHF

J: TRBJ2-5
D: TRBD2
size: -
V: TRBV11-2
DNA: TGTGCCAGCAGCCCTCGACTAGCGGGGGGTAGGGCCCAAGAGACCCAGTACTTC
CDR3: CASSPRLAGGRAQETQYF

J: TRBJ1-2
D: TRBD1
size: once
V: TRBV4-1
DNA: TGCGCCAGCAGCCAGCCGACAGGGGCCCCCGCTAACTATGGCTACACCTTC
CDR3: CASSQPTGAPANYGYTF

J: TRBJ1-4
D: TRBD1
size: -
V: TRBV2
DNA: TGTGCCAGCAGTACCGACAGGGCTAATGAAAAACTGTTTTTT
CDR3: CASSTDRANEKLFF

J: TRBJ1-6
D: TRBD1
size: -
V: TRBV19
DNA: TGTGCCACCTCCGGGACAGGGCATAATTCACCCCTCCACTTT
CDR3: CATSGTGHNSPLHF

J: TRBJ2-7
D: -
size: -
V: TRBV2
DNA: TGTGCCAGCACTGCTTCCACTAGCCGCTCCTACGAGCAGTACTTC
CDR3: CASTASTSRSYEQYF

J: TRBJ2-7
D: -
size: -
V: TRBV11-2
DNA: TGTGCCAGCAGCTTCGGACTTGGGAAGGGCTACGAGCAGTACTTC
CDR3: CASSFGLGKGYEQYF

J: TRBJ1-6
D: -
size: -
V: TRBV30
DNA: TGTGCCTGGAGTGATACAGAAATAAATTCACCCCTCCACTTT
CDR3: CAWSDTEINSPLHF

J: TRBJ1-1
D: TRBD1
size: -
V: TRBV10-3
DNA: TGTGCCATCATATCAGACAGGGCAGCTTTCTTT
CDR3: CAIISDRAAFF

J: TRBJ1-1
D: -
size: -
V: TRBV15
DNA: TGTGCCACCAGCAGATCTGAGGGGTTCGACACTGAAGCTTTCTTT
CDR3: CATSRSEGFDTEAFF

J: TRBJ1-3
D: -
size: -
V: TRBV4-1
DNA: TGCGCCACCTCTAAGAGTGCGGGATTCGGAAACACCATATATTTT
CDR3: CATSKSAGFGNTIYF

J: TRBJ1-1
D: TRBD1
size: -
V: TRBV19
DNA: TGTGCCAGTAGTACAGGGGGCGCAACTTTCTTT
CDR3: CASSTGGATFF

J: TRBJ2-7
D: TRBD1
size: -
V: TRBV5-1
DNA: TGCGCCAGCAGCCTCAGACAGGGCGGCGAGCAGTACTTC
CDR3: CASSLRQGGEQYF

J: TRBJ1-2
D: -
size: -
V: TRBV30
DNA: TGTGCCTGGAGTGGACAGACTAACTATGGCTACACCTTC
CDR3: CAWSGQTNYGYTF

J: TRBJ1-3
D: -
size: -
V: TRBV27
DNA: TGTGCCAGCAGTTTGGGGACCTCTGGAAACACCATATATTTT
CDR3: CASSLGTSGNTIYF

J: TRBJ2-2
D: -
size: -
V: TRBV10-3
DNA: TGTGCCATCAGCAAAACTGACAAAGAGGGAATGTTAGGGGAGCTGTTTTTT
CDR3: CAISKTDKEGMLGELFF

J: TRBJ2-5
D: -
size: -
V: TRBV7-9
DNA: TGTGCCAGCAGCTTAGCGACCCTGTGGGAGACCCAGTACTTC
CDR3: CASSLATLWETQYF

J: TRBJ2-7
D: -
size: -
V: TRBV27
DNA: TGTGCCAGCAGTTCACTTGGGGGGAGGGAGCAGTACTTC
CDR3: CASSSLGGREQYF

J: TRBJ1-1
D: -
size: -
V: TRBV10-2
DNA: TGCGCCAGCAGATCCCCCCTTGAGCGCCCAAAAGCTTTCTTT
CDR3: CASRSPLERPKAFF

J: TRBJ1-1
D: -
size: -
V: TRBV11-2
DNA: TGTGCCAGTAGCGGCGGGTACCAAAACACTGAAGCTTTCTTT
CDR3: CASSGGYQNTEAFF